The entry below describes one TCR beta chain. Antigen unknown. The CDR3 is made up of 13 amino acids. Deletions cut 4 bases from V and 5 bases from J, with 15 bases between. Germline V gene lookup returns CDR1 SQVTM and CDR2 ANQGSEA. Clones were read by immunoSEQ multiplex PCR, and TCRdb kept only the in-frame ones, dropping some. This sample has about 1.5 million clones, with approximately 98% found just once. The data were taken from a study of shared clonotypes between healthy human individuals. Overall study: Donor ages ranged 18 to 49 years: a couple of women, a few men. Findings of the study overall: Sampling covered blood only; tissue repertoires likely differ.

The source of this sequence is a man under 40 in good health. The sequenced material came from naive CD4+ T cells sorted from blood. As for subset: CD45RA+ positively selected. The rearrangement uses TRBV29-1 and TRBJ2-7; tentative D call: TRBD2 (6 bases). The CDR3 DNA reads TGCAGCGTTGGACGGGGGTTTGTAGACGAGCAGTACTTC. Translation: CSVGRGFVDEQYF.